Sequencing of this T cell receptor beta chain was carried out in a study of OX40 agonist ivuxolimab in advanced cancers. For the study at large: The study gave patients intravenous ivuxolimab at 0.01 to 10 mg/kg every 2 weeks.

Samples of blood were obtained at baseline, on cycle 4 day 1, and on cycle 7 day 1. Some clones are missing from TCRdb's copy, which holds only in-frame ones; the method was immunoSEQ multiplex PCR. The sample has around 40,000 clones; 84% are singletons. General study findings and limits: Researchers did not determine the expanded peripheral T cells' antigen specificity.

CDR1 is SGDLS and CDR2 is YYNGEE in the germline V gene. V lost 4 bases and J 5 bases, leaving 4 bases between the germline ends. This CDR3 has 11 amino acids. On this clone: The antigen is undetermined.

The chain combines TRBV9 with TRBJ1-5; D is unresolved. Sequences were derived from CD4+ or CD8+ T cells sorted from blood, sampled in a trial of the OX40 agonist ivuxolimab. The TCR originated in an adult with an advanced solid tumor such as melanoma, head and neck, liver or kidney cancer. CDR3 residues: CASSIDQPQHF. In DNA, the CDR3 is TGTGCCAGCAGCATAGATCAGCCCCAGCATTTT.